Shown below are 27 T cell receptor beta chains from a single sample sequenced in a study of T cell repertoires in ileal Crohn's disease. Repertoires were generated with immunoSEQ multiplex PCR, while TCRdb's copy carries only in-frame clones and drops some. The table has roughly 5,000 clones, about 69% seen once; the top ten hold less than 35%. Time point: neoterminal ileum biopsy at postoperative endoscopy, about 6 months after surgery. The sequenced sample was ileal tissue. The receptors were sampled from an adult with Crohn's disease.

Remarks on this clone: Relative to the germline gene, one junction end is altered; a read error may explain this. V usage is TRBV5-1 and J usage is TRBJ2-1; 9 bases match TRBD1. The CDR3 is made up of 13 amino acids. The germline V gene encodes CDR1 SGHRS and CDR2 YFSETQ. CDR3 protein: CASGTGGMNEQFF. The CDR3 coding sequence is TGTGCCAGCGGAACAGGGGGCATGAATGAGCAGTTCTTC. The full variable domain, completed using reference TRBV5-1 and TRBJ2-1, is KAGVTQTPRYLIKTRGQQVTLSCSPISGHRSVSWYQQTPGQGLQFLFEYFSETQRNKGNFPGRFSGRQFSNSRSEMNVSTLELGDSALYLCASGTGGMNEQFFGPGTRLTVL.

This chain joins TRBV2 and TRBJ2-3; TRBD2 matches at 8 bases. The CDR3 consists of 14 residues. The trim removed 2 bases at V and 5 bases at J, leaving 3 bases unmatched. Germline V CDR1 and CDR2: SNHLY, FYNNEI. Here the CDR3 DNA reads TGTGCCAGCAGTGAATTTGCGGGAGGAGATACGCAGTATTTT. Encoded protein: CASSEFAGGDTQYF.

The V and J genes are TRBV10-3 and TRBJ2-2, with 8 positions matching TRBD2. The J segment lost 1 base and the V segment lost 9 bases, leaving 4 bases of the junction unmatched. Germline V lookup: CDR1 ENHRY, CDR2 SYGVKD. This CDR3 spans 14 amino acids. The CDR3 loop is CAINSGGNTGELFF. CDR3 coding DNA: TGTGCCATTAACAGCGGGGGGAACACCGGGGAGCTGTTTTTT.

This clone was detected only a few times. The chain couples TRBV9 to TRBJ1-3, with D unresolved. V was pared by 0 bases and J by 0 bases, with 10 bases between. The CDR3 loop spans 16 amino acids. Germline V lookup: CDR1 SGDLS, CDR2 YYNGEE. This chain's CDR3 is CASSVETASSGNTIYF. The DNA for the CDR3 is TGTGCCAGCAGCGTAGAAACAGCATCCTCTGGAAACACCATATATTTT.

The rearrangement joins TRBV6-1 to TRBJ2-5; perhaps TRBD1 as D (6 bases). The CDR3 spans 13 residues. V was cut by 8 bases and J by 0 bases, with 10 bases left in between. Germline V lookup: CDR1 MNHNS, CDR2 SASEGT. CDR3 bases: TGTGCCAGCGGACAGCCGTACCAAGAGACCCAGTACTTC. This gives the protein CASGQPYQETQYF.

This clone is medium-sized (0.01 to 0.1%) within its sample. One end of the junction fails to match germline, which may point to a read error. The rearrangement uses TRBV13 and TRBJ2-3; 7 bases map to TRBD1. Germline CDR1 and CDR2: PRHDT and FYEKMQ (reference sequence). The CDR3 spans 15 residues. As DNA, the CDR3 is TGTGCCAGCAGCGTAGGGGGCTCCTTTTCAGATACGCAGTATTTT. Amino acid sequence: CASSVGGSFSDTQYF.

The V and J genes are TRBV5-5 and TRBJ1-3, with D possibly being TRBD1 (6 bases). The ends were cut back, 0 bases at V and 4 bases at J, with 8 bases in the middle. Germline CDR1 and CDR2: SGHKS and YYEKEE (reference sequence). The CDR3 totals 14 residues. CDR3 residues: CASSLGRGGNTIYF. CDR3 in DNA: TGTGCCAGCAGCTTGGGCAGGGGAGGAAACACCATATATTTT.

This chain joins TRBV4-3 and TRBJ1-1; D gene uncertain. The CDR3 is 15 residues long. The V gene's germline CDR1 is LGHNA and CDR2 YSLEER. The V end was cut by 1 base, the J end by 0 bases, with 9 bases between. CDR3 sequence reads: CASSQGPGMNTEAFF. For the CDR3, the DNA is TGCGCCAGCAGCCAAGGTCCGGGGATGAACACTGAAGCTTTCTTT.

The genes are TRBV4-1 and TRBJ2-3, with 15 bases matching TRBD2. This CDR3 contains 17 residues. Germline V gene lookup returns CDR1 MGHRA and CDR2 YSYEKL. Germline trimming cut 1 base from V and 5 bases from J; bases unmatched to any gene: 4. The CDR3 region has the DNA TGCGCCAGCAGCCAAGGGACTAGCGGGAGGGCCGAAGATACGCAGTATTTT. Amino acids: CASSQGTSGRAEDTQYF.

This clone was picked up one time. This chain connects TRBV11-2 to TRBJ2-1, with TRBD2 identical over 13 bases. J gave up 7 bases and V 7 bases, and 4 bases lay outside the gene matches. Germline V gives CDR1 SGHAT, CDR2 FQNNGV. The CDR3 is made up of 14 amino acids. CDR3 in DNA: TGTGCCAGCACGGGGACTAGCGGGATTAATGAGCAGTTCTTC. Translating it yields CASTGTSGINEQFF.

The genes are TRBV5-4 and TRBJ1-1; TRBD1 matches at 7 bases. V lost 0 bases to trimming and J lost 0 bases; unmatched junction nucleotides: 5. Germline assignment: CDR1 SGHNT and CDR2 YYREEE (reference sequence). The CDR3 runs 16 residues. As DNA, the CDR3 is TGTGCCAGCAGCTTGGGGCAGGGGGTTATGAACACTGAAGCTTTCTTT. It encodes CASSLGQGVMNTEAFF.

This chain links TRBV18 with TRBJ2-2; 12 positions agree with TRBD2. This CDR3 comprises 15 residues. CDR1 and CDR2 (germline): KGHSH, LQKENI. The trim removed 7 bases at V and 4 bases at J, leaving 4 bases unmatched. The CDR3, as DNA: TGTGCCAGCTACAAGGGACTAGCGGGCACCGGGGAGCTGTTTTTT. It encodes CASYKGLAGTGELFF.

This sequence joins TRBV7-2 and TRBJ1-2; D is uncertain. The CDR3 totals 15 residues. Trimming left V 5 bases short and J 4 bases short, with 17 bases between. Germline loops: CDR1 SGHTA, CDR2 FQGNSA. DNA of the CDR3: TGTGCCAGCAGCCCGGGAATCGTATCCTCCTATGGCTACACCTTC. This sequence encodes CASSPGIVSSYGYTF.

This clone was counted once. The gene calls are TRBV29-1 and TRBJ2-3, with D possibly matching TRBD2 (5 bases). The CDR3 has 13 amino acids. Germline-derived CDR1 and CDR2 are SQVTM and ANQGSEA. Trimming shortened V by 3 bases and J by 1 base, and 8 bases separated the two germline ends. This CDR3 reads CSVDDGGTDTQYF. The CDR3 nucleotides read TGCAGCGTTGATGACGGGGGCACAGATACGCAGTATTTT.

Points on this clone: At one of its ends the junction is not consistent with the germline gene, which may arise from a read error. V and J are TRBV5-1 and TRBJ1-5; D is possibly TRBD1 (6 bases). Germline loops: CDR1 SGHRS, CDR2 YFSETQ. This CDR3 is 13 amino acids long. The CDR3 DNA reads as TGTGCCAGCAGCTTACAGGGAGGGCAGCCCCAGCATTTT. The encoded protein is CASSLQGGQPQHF.

This chain links TRBV29-1 with TRBJ1-2, with TRBD1 matching 8 bases. In germline, CDR1 is SQVTM, CDR2 ANQGSEA. The V and J ends lost 2 bases and 5 bases, in that order; junction bases with no gene match: 7. CDR3 length: 14 residues. Here the CDR3 reads CSVEQGADWYGYTF. The CDR3 region has the DNA TGCAGCGTTGAACAGGGGGCTGATTGGTATGGCTACACCTTC.

This clone has just a few counts. The chain has TRBV5-4 and TRBJ2-7; 10 bases agree with TRBD1. V gave up 0 bases and J gave up 6 bases; unmatched junction bases: 9. CDR1 and CDR2 from the germline V gene are SGHNT and YYREEE (reference sequence). This CDR3 comprises 16 residues. CDR3 protein: CASSLGVGTGVGEQYV. CDR3 in DNA: TGTGCCAGCAGCTTGGGAGTAGGGACAGGGGTGGGCGAGCAGTACGTC.

The J gene is TRBJ1-4, the V gene TRBV9; TRBD1 matches at 12 bases. Germline lookup yields CDR1 SGDLS and CDR2 YYNGEE. J gave up 7 bases and V 3 bases, and 7 bases lay outside the gene matches. The CDR3 runs 16 residues. The CDR3 region has the DNA TGTGCCAGCAGCGACCCGGGACAGGGGGCCGTTGAAAAACTGTTTTTT. Its protein product is CASSDPGQGAVEKLFF.

The chain links TRBV7-9 to TRBJ1-6; tentatively, D is TRBD1 (6 bases). The CDR3 spans 14 residues. Looked up from germline, CDR1 is SEHNR and CDR2 is FQNEAQ (reference sequence). V gave up 3 bases and J gave up 14 bases, with 17 bases separating them. This CDR3 reads CASSFSRGPSTLHF. The DNA of the CDR3 is TGTGCCAGCAGCTTCAGCAGGGGCCCGTCAACCCTCCACTTT.

This clone was seen a handful of times. The rearrangement joins TRBV19 to TRBJ2-3; D is perhaps TRBD2 (7 bases). Germline CDR1 is LNHDA and CDR2 is SQIVND (reference sequence). The CDR3 sequence is 13 residues long. Trimming cost V 6 bases and J 6 bases, with 13 bases left between them. The CDR3 protein is CASSGGPPDTQYF. Written as DNA, the CDR3 is TGTGCCAGTAGCGGGGGGCCCCCGGATACGCAGTATTTT.

The gene calls are TRBV5-6 and TRBJ2-3; 12 bases fit TRBD2. The CDR3 loop spans 14 amino acids. After removal of 4 bases from V and 6 bases from J, the junction contained 3 bases not matched to a gene. The germline V gene has CDR1 SGHDT and CDR2 YYEEEE. The CDR3 region is CASSTLAGGDTQYF. CDR3 DNA sequence: TGTGCCAGCAGCACTCTAGCGGGGGGGGATACGCAGTATTTT.

This sequence joins TRBV5-4 and TRBJ1-1, with a weak D call TRBD1 (6 bases). Trimming shortened V by 4 bases and J by 0 bases, and 28 bases separated the two germline ends. The CDR3 length is 20 residues. CDR1 and CDR2 (germline): SGHNT, YYREEE (reference sequence). The CDR3 spells CASSPSPTDRNYLLNTEAFF. CDR3 DNA: TGTGCCAGCAGCCCCTCCCCAACTGACAGGAATTACCTGCTGAACACTGAAGCTTTCTTT.

The rearrangement links TRBV6-1 to TRBJ1-2; D gene ambiguous. V dropped 3 bases and J dropped 2 bases, with 10 bases sitting between them. The length of the CDR3 is 14 residues. CDR1 and CDR2 (germline): MNHNS, SASEGT. CDR3 DNA: TGTGCCAGCAGTGATGGTAGAACCAACTATGGCTACACCTTC. It specifies CASSDGRTNYGYTF.

V gene TRBV9 combines with J gene TRBJ1-3, with TRBD1 as a possible D gene (6 bases). The CDR3 consists of 14 residues. Germline CDR1 is SGDLS and CDR2 is YYNGEE. V was shortened by 4 bases and J by 1 base, with 9 bases between the two germline ends. CDR3 in amino acids: CASSQRGSGNTIYF. The DNA for the CDR3 is TGTGCCAGCAGCCAGAGGGGGTCTGGAAACACCATATATTTT. Full variable domain (rest looked up from reference TRBV9 and TRBJ1-3): DSGVTQTPKHLITATGQRVTLRCSPRSGDLSVYWYQQSLDQGLQFLIQYYNGEERAKGNILERFSAQQFPDLHSELNLSSLELGDSALYFCASSQRGSGNTIYFGEGSWLTVV.

The chain joins TRBV7-2 to TRBJ2-5; D might be TRBD2 (6 bases). CDR1 SGHTA and CDR2 FQGNSA come from the germline V gene. V lost 2 bases and J 2 bases, leaving 9 bases between the germline ends. CDR3 size: 14 residues. DNA of the CDR3: TGTGCCAGCAGCTTACTCCGGGGGCAAGAGACCCAGTACTTC. Its translation: CASSLLRGQETQYF.

The chain links TRBV19 to TRBJ1-6; tentative D call: TRBD1 (6 bases). Looked up from germline, CDR1 is LNHDA and CDR2 is SQIVND (reference sequence). V was pared by 2 bases and J by 2 bases, with 7 bases between. This CDR3 contains 15 residues. This CDR3 is CASSINRAYNSPLHF. CDR3 in DNA: TGTGCCAGTAGTATAAACAGGGCCTATAATTCACCCCTCCACTTT. The full variable domain, in which reference TRBV19 and TRBJ1-6 provide the parts outside the CDR3, is DGGITQSPKYLFRKEGQNVTLSCEQNLNHDAMYWYRQDPGQGLRLIYYSQIVNDFQKGDIAEGYSVSREKKESFPLTVTSAQKNPTAFYLCASSINRAYNSPLHFGNGTRLTVT.

The chain employs TRBV12-5 and TRBJ1-1; 7 nucleotides align to TRBD1. The V and J ends lost 3 bases and 8 bases, in that order; junction bases with no gene match: 12. This CDR3 spans 15 amino acids. Germline CDR1 and CDR2: LGHNT and FRNRAP. The CDR3 spells CASGLGGLGGWEAFF. The DNA for the CDR3 is TGTGCTAGTGGTTTAGGGGGGTTAGGGGGCTGGGAAGCTTTCTTT.